This T cell receptor (beta chain) stems from a study of chemoradiotherapy in HPV16-positive cancers. Overall study context: Candidate HPV-specific T-cell clones and common TCR motifs came from functional assays in a couple of HPV16-positive patients.

As to this clone: As yet, its antigen is unknown.

CDR3 size: 17 residues. Trimming removed 4 bases from V and 7 bases from J; junction bases left unmatched: 16. Germline V gene sequence: CDR1 SGHRS, CDR2 YFSETQ. Using immunoSEQ multiplex PCR, the repertoire was profiled, and TCRdb retains in-frame clones only, with some absent. This sample has tens of thousands of clones; about 93% occur once, and the top ten carry roughly 18%. Notes on the study in general: During treatment, candidate HPV-specific clones and E7-related motifs expanded in tumor.

The chain recombines TRBV5-1 with TRBJ1-4; 7 bases fit TRBD1. The sequences come from blood, collected from a patient who underwent chemoradiotherapy. This sequence originates from a human donor with HPV-associated anogenital cancer. The CDR3 is CASSQGDLSTGGEKLFF. The DNA of the CDR3 is TGCGCCAGCAGCCAGGGGGACCTATCAACGGGGGGTGAAAAACTGTTTTTT.